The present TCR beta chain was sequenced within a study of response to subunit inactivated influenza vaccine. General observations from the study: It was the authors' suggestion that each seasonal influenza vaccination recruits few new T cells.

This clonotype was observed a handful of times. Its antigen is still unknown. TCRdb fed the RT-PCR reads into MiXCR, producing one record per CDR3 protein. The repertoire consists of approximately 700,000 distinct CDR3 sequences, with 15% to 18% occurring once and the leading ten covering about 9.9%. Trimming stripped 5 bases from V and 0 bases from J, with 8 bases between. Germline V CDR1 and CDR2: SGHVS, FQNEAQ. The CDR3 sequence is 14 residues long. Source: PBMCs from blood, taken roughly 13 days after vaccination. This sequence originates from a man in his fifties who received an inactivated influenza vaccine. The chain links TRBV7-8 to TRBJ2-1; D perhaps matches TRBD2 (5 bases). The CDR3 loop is CASSRAGSYNEQFF. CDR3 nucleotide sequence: TGTGCCAGCAGCCGGGCGGGCTCCTACAATGAGCAGTTCTTC. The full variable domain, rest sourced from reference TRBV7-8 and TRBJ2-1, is GAGVSQSPRYKVAKRGQDVALRCDPISGHVSLFWYQQALGQGPEFLTYFQNEAQLDKSGLPSDRFFAERPEGSVSTLKIQRTQQEDSAVYLCASSRAGSYNEQFFGPGTRLTVL.